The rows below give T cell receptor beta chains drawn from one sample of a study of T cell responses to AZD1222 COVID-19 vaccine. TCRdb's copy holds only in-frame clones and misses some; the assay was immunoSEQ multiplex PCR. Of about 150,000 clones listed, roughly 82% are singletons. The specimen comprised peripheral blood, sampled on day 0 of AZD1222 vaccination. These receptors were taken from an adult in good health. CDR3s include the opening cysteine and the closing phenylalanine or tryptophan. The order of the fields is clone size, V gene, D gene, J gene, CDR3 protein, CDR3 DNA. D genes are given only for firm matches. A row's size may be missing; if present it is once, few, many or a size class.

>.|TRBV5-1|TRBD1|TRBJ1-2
CASSWTGNNYGYTF
TGCGCCAGCAGCTGGACAGGGAACAACTATGGCTACACCTTC
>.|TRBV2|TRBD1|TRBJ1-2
CASSVQGAGYGYTF
TGTGCCAGCAGTGTCCAGGGGGCAGGCTATGGCTACACCTTC
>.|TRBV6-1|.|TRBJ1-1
CASSEAWTANTEAFF
TGTGCCAGCAGTGAAGCGTGGACGGCGAACACTGAAGCTTTCTTT
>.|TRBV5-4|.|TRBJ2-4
CASSSSSEVSKNIQYF
TGTGCCAGCAGCTCCAGTTCGGAGGTTAGCAAAAACATTCAGTACTTC
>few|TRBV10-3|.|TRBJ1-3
CAIRDSSGNTIYF
TGTGCCATCAGGGACAGCTCTGGAAACACCATATATTTT
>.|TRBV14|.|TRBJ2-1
CASSPLSINEQFF
TGTGCCAGCAGCCCACTCAGCATCAATGAGCAGTTCTTC
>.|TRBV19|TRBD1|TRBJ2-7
CASSSSGQGFYEQYF
TGTGCCAGTAGTTCATCAGGACAGGGGTTTTACGAGCAGTACTTC
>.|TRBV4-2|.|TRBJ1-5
CASSQEQGHSNQPQHF
TGTGCCAGCAGCCAAGAGCAAGGGCATAGCAATCAGCCCCAGCATTTT
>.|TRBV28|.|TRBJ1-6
CASSFLDNSPLHF
TGTGCCAGCAGTTTTCTGGATAATTCACCCCTCCACTTT
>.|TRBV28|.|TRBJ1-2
CASRERLSYGYTF
TGTGCCAGCAGGGAAAGGCTGAGTTATGGCTACACCTTC
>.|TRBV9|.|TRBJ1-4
CASSSDRFNEKLFF
TGTGCCAGCAGCTCAGACAGGTTCAATGAAAAACTGTTTTTT
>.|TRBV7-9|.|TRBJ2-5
CASSEAIETQYF
TGTGCCAGCAGCGAGGCAATAGAGACCCAGTACTTC
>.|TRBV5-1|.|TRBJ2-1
CASSLGVGSGNNEQFF
TGCGCCAGCAGCTTGGGGGTAGGATCAGGGAACAATGAGCAGTTCTTC
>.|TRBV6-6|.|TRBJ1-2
CASSLGTQLGYTF
TGTGCCAGCAGTTTGGGGACCCAGCTAGGCTACACCTTC
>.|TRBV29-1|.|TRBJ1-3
CSVLTVLGNTIYF
TGCAGCGTTCTAACGGTACTTGGAAACACCATATATTTT
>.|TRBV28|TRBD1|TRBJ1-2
CASRPSTGVDYGYTF
TGTGCCAGCAGACCTTCGACAGGGGTCGACTATGGCTACACCTTC
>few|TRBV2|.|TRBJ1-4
CAITVGVINEKLFF
TGTGCCATCACTGTGGGCGTGATTAATGAAAAACTGTTTTTT
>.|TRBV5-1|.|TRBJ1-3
CASSLGATGNTIYF
TGCGCCAGCAGCCTCGGGGCGACTGGAAACACCATATATTTT
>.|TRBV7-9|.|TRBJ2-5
CARGETQYF
TGTGCCAGGGGCGAGACCCAGTACTTC
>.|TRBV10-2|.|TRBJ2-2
CASSGRVTGELFF
TGCGCCAGCAGTGGCAGGGTAACCGGGGAGCTGTTTTTT